This TCR beta chain was obtained from a study of blood T cell repertoires in COVID-19. For the study at large: T cells, B-cell-depleted T cells, or PBMCs provided the cDNA or gDNA that served as material.

Germline V gives CDR1 MRHNA, CDR2 SNTAGT. The CDR3 is 14 amino acids. Trimming took off 3 bases at V and 3 bases at J, with 6 bases between the two ends. In the authors' workflow: Counts of nucleated cells, estimated from reference gene primer amplification, were obtained. Libraries were prepared by immunoSEQ multiplex PCR; TCRdb keeps only in-frame clonotypes and omits some of them. V and J calls plus clone size are reproduced from that table; the DNA served to infer D and trimming. The sample has over 85,000 clones, less than 85% seen once. Sequencing used peripheral blood. V usage is TRBV6-4 and J usage is TRBJ1-6; TRBD1 might be the D (5 bases). The source is a woman aged 80 or over with acute or convalescent COVID-19. The CDR3 loop is CASSEDSYNSPLHF. CDR3 nucleotide sequence: TGTGCCAGCAGTGAAGACAGCTATAATTCACCCCTCCACTTT.